The 9 T cell receptor beta chains presented below share a single source sample, sequenced in a study of blood T cell repertoires in COVID-19. This table comes from immunoSEQ multiplex PCR, and its TCRdb copy is limited to in-frame clones, with some not included. The table lists 62,000 or so clones, over 70% of them singletons. The specimen sequenced was peripheral blood. Receptors originate from a human donor in a cohort sampled during active COVID-19.

This chain joins TRBV19 and TRBJ2-7; D may be TRBD2 (6 bases). Germline CDR1 LNHDA, CDR2 SQIVND (reference sequence). The V gene lost 3 bases and the J gene lost 3 bases, with 18 bases spanning the gap. The CDR3 extends over 16 amino acids. The CDR3 sequence is CASSIGTGIRVYEQYF. CDR3 in DNA: TGTGCCAGTAGTATTGGGACTGGGATACGGGTCTACGAGCAGTACTTC.

This sequence joins TRBV28 and TRBJ2-6, with TRBD1 identical over 7 bases. J lost 2 bases, V lost 5 bases, and 6 bases had no gene match. The CDR3 is 16 residues long. Germline loops: CDR1 MDHEN, CDR2 SYDVKM. The CDR3 region has the DNA TGTGCCAGCAGTGGGCTAACAGGGGCTGGGGCCAACGTCCTGACTTTC. It is translated as CASSGLTGAGANVLTF. The whole variable domain, filled in from reference TRBV28 and TRBJ2-6, reads DVKVTQSSRYLVKRTGEKVFLECVQDMDHENMFWYRQDPGLGLRLIYFSYDVKMKEKGDIPEGYSVSREKKERFSLILESASTNQTSMYLCASSGLTGAGANVLTFGAGSRLTVL.

This rearrangement joins TRBV28 to TRBJ1-2; 8 bases are shared with TRBD1. Germline assignment: CDR1 MDHEN and CDR2 SYDVKM. V shed 3 bases and J 0 bases; nucleotides not matched to a gene: 6. The CDR3 has 16 amino acids. The CDR3 loop is CASSLGWDRTNYGYTF. The CDR3 coding sequence is TGTGCCAGCAGTTTGGGGTGGGACAGGACTAACTATGGCTACACCTTC.

V and J are TRBV7-9 and TRBJ2-3; D gene ambiguous. Germline V lookup: CDR1 SEHNR, CDR2 FQNEAQ (reference sequence). Trimming shortened V by 0 bases and J by 0 bases, and 10 bases separated the two germline ends. The CDR3 covers 16 residues. The CDR3 sequence is CASSLAGRPSTDTQYF. CDR3 DNA sequence: TGTGCCAGCAGCTTAGCGGGCAGGCCCAGCACAGATACGCAGTATTTT. Complete variable domain (other parts from reference TRBV7-9 and TRBJ2-3): DTGVSQNPRHKITKRGQNVTFRCDPISEHNRLYWYRQTLGQGPEFLTYFQNEAQLEKSRLLSDRFSAERPKGSFSTLEIQRTEQGDSAMYLCASSLAGRPSTDTQYFGPGTRLTVL.

The V and J genes are TRBV3-1 (or the pseudogene TRBV3-2) and TRBJ2-7, with TRBD1 matching 8 bases. This CDR3 contains 14 residues. The V gene's germline CDR1 is LGHDT and CDR2 YNNKEL (reference sequence). With 1 base clipped from V and 6 bases from J, the junction kept 5 bases outside the gene matches. The CDR3 protein is CASSQVRGQGEQYF. The CDR3 DNA follows: TGTGCCAGCAGCCAAGTCAGGGGGCAGGGCGAGCAGTACTTC.

The CDR3: CASSQEISGGARGYTF. The CDR3 bases are TGCGCCAGCAGCCAAGAAATTTCAGGAGGGGCTCGGGGCTACACCTTC. This chain links TRBV4-1 with TRBJ1-2; possible D gene TRBD1, 5 bases. Per germline, CDR1 MGHRA and CDR2 YSYEKL. The ends were cut back, 0 bases at V and 8 bases at J, with 19 bases in the middle. CDR3 length: 16 amino acids.

V gene TRBV5-6 combines with J gene TRBJ2-3; 11 nucleotides agree with TRBD2. V was clipped by 7 bases and J by 6 bases; unmatched bases: 4. The germline V gene has CDR1 SGHDT and CDR2 YYEEEE. This CDR3 is 13 amino acids long. The CDR3, as DNA: TGTGCCAGCCTACTAGCGGGAGAGGATACGCAGTATTTT. Protein product: CASLLAGEDTQYF.

The gene calls are TRBV30 and TRBJ1-1; D not resolved. The CDR3 runs to 14 residues. Germline loops: CDR1 GTSNPN, CDR2 SVGIG (reference sequence). V shed 4 bases and J shed 0 bases, with 12 bases lying between them. CDR3 protein: CAWMGRVVNTEAFF. In DNA form, the CDR3 reads TGTGCCTGGATGGGCAGAGTAGTGAACACTGAAGCTTTCTTT.

The CDR3 reads CASSDLQVAEQFF. CDR3 sequence (DNA): TGTGCCAGCAGTGACCTCCAGGTGGCGGAGCAGTTCTTC. The gene calls are TRBV12-3 or TRBV12-4 and TRBJ2-1; D remains ambiguous. This CDR3 is 13 amino acids long. Trimming removed 5 bases from V and 10 bases from J, with 15 bases in between.